A single T cell receptor beta chain is shown here with its context. The antigen remains undetermined. Sequencing was performed with immunoSEQ multiplex PCR; in TCRdb, only in-frame clones are kept and a portion is missing. This sample has more than 250,000 clones, with roughly 88% found just once. This record comes from a study of cytomegalovirus exposure and HLA in healthy donors. Study-wide results and limits: Specific recognition of CMV antigens was confirmed in vitro for a few chains (all CMV-associated).

This CDR3 region has 17 residues. Trimming took 4 bases from V and 0 from J, leaving 17 bases between them. The germline V gene encodes CDR1 SGHRS and CDR2 YFSETQ. The receptor comes from a woman between 25 and 40 years old in good health and CMV-seronegative. V usage is TRBV5-1 and J usage is TRBJ2-1, with a weak D call TRBD2 (5 bases). Sequencing was done on a sample of PBMCs. CDR3 nucleotide sequence: TGCGCCAGCAGCCGACCTAGCTCGGACCCCTCCTACAATGAGCAGTTCTTC. This sequence encodes CASSRPSSDPSYNEQFF.